These T cell receptor beta chains were read from a single sample in a study of identical twins. TCRdb independently ran MiXCR on the 5' RACE reads; one entry per CDR3 protein. The sample carries 400,000 to 500,000 distinct CDR3 sequences, around 20% recorded once. Sequencing input: naive T cells sorted from blood. The receptor set was obtained from a man aged 45 to 65 in good health. Each CDR3 is given with its conserved first and last residue. Each record gives: J gene, V gene, D gene, clone size, CDR3 protein, CDR3 DNA. A D gene is named only where the DNA matches it firmly. Size is omitted from some rows. Given values are once, few, many or a class for expanded clones.

>TRBJ2-1|TRBV11-2|NA|NA
CASSPTRVGNEQFF
TGTGCCAGCAGCCCGACCCGGGTTGGCAATGAGCAGTTCTTC
>TRBJ1-2|TRBV29-1|TRBD1|NA
CSVGTEREDYGYTF
TGCAGCGTGGGGACAGAACGAGAAGACTATGGCTACACCTTC
>TRBJ2-7|TRBV3-1|NA|many
CASRGGHEQYF
TGTGCCAGCCGGGGAGGCCACGAGCAGTACTTC
>TRBJ2-1|TRBV4-3|NA|NA
CASSQQALGPVNEQFF
TGCGCCAGCAGCCAACAGGCACTAGGACCCGTCAATGAGCAGTTCTTC
>TRBJ2-2|TRBV7-2|NA|few
CASSPRGSGELFF
TGTGCCAGCAGCCCCAGGGGATCCGGGGAGCTGTTTTTT
>TRBJ2-2|TRBV28|NA|few
CASSLQYRRTGELFF
TGTGCCAGCAGTTTACAGTACCGGCGCACCGGGGAGCTGTTTTTT
>TRBJ1-1|TRBV10-3|NA|few
CAAGANTEAFF
TGTGCCGCAGGAGCGAACACTGAAGCTTTCTTT
>TRBJ2-1|TRBV11-2|NA|many
CASSLQRNEQFF
TGTGCCAGCAGCCTTCAAAGGAATGAGCAGTTCTTC
>TRBJ2-7|TRBV5-1|NA|many
CASSPHLGSYEQYF
TGCGCCAGCAGCCCGCATCTGGGGTCCTACGAGCAGTACTTC
>TRBJ2-1|TRBV2|NA|NA
CASSEIRGAYNEQFF
TGTGCCAGCAGTGAAATTCGTGGGGCCTACAATGAGCAGTTCTTC
>TRBJ2-7|TRBV12-3/TRBV12-4|TRBD1|few
CASSFLGTGSEQYF
TGTGCCAGCAGTTTTTTGGGGACAGGGTCCGAGCAGTACTTC
>TRBJ1-2|TRBV18|TRBD1|many
CASSPPGQNYGYTF
TGTGCCAGCTCACCACCGGGACAGAACTATGGCTACACCTTC
>TRBJ2-5|TRBV20-1|NA|few
CSAGRETQYF
TGCAGTGCTGGGCGAGAGACCCAGTACTTC
>TRBJ2-5|TRBV29-1|TRBD2|NA
CSVEIAGGGGQYF
TGCAGCGTTGAGATAGCGGGAGGAGGCGGCCAGTACTTC
>TRBJ2-1|TRBV7-3|TRBD1|NA
CASSQDRVGKNEQFF
TGTGCCAGCAGCCAAGACAGGGTCGGAAAAAATGAGCAGTTCTTC
>TRBJ2-3|TRBV7-2|NA|NA
CASSLDLEVTWDTQYF
TGTGCCAGCAGCTTAGACCTAGAGGTGACTTGGGATACGCAGTATTTT
>TRBJ1-2|TRBV7-9|TRBD1|NA
CASSLSQGARTYGYTF
TGTGCCAGCAGCTTATCACAGGGGGCGAGAACCTATGGCTACACCTTC
>TRBJ1-2|TRBV2|NA|many
CASSEKGAGGYGYTF
TGTGCCAGCAGTGAAAAAGGGGCCGGTGGCTATGGCTACACCTTC
>TRBJ2-5|TRBV19|NA|NA
CASSIDRLETQYF
TGTGCCAGTAGTATAGATCGGCTGGAGACCCAGTACTTC
>TRBJ1-5|TRBV25-1|TRBD1|NA
CASSQTGTNQPQHF
TGTGCCAGCAGCCAGACAGGGACCAATCAGCCCCAGCATTTT
>TRBJ2-5|TRBV18|NA|NA
CASSPFDIETQYF
TGTGCCAGCTCACCATTCGACATTGAGACCCAGTACTTC
>TRBJ2-3|TRBV5-6|TRBD1|few
CASSLDQGAGTQYF
TGTGCCAGCAGCTTGGATCAGGGGGCAGGCACGCAGTATTTT
>TRBJ2-2|TRBV15|NA|NA
CATRSRGDTGELFF
TGTGCCACCCGAAGCAGGGGAGACACCGGGGAGCTGTTTTTT
>TRBJ2-5|TRBV7-8|NA|many
CASSLFSVLETQYF
TGTGCCAGCAGCTTATTTAGCGTTCTAGAGACCCAGTACTTC
>TRBJ2-1|TRBV10-3|TRBD1|many
CATSGQKDNEQFF
TGTGCCACTTCGGGACAGAAAGACAATGAGCAGTTCTTC
>TRBJ2-2|TRBV6-5|NA|many
CASSRTSGELFF
TGTGCCAGCAGCCGAACTTCCGGGGAGCTGTTTTTT
>TRBJ2-1|TRBV6-2/TRBV6-3|NA|NA
CASQSLSGTSEQFF
TGTGCCAGCCAATCTTTATCCGGGACCAGCGAGCAGTTCTTC
>TRBJ2-7|TRBV6-2/TRBV6-3|NA|few
CASSRQMVSSSYEQYF
TGTGCCAGCAGCCGCCAAATGGTGTCTAGCTCCTACGAGCAGTACTTC
>TRBJ1-2|TRBV6-5|TRBD1|few
CASSYWTGSKGNYGYTF
TGTGCCAGCAGTTACTGGACAGGGTCAAAGGGGAACTATGGCTACACCTTC
>TRBJ2-7|TRBV4-3|NA|few
CASSQGQEPYEEQYF
TGCGCCAGCAGCCAAGGGCAAGAGCCCTACGAGGAGCAGTACTTC
>TRBJ1-2|TRBV7-9|NA|NA
CASSLEGGLVGGYTF
TGTGCCAGCAGCCTAGAGGGCGGATTGGTCGGGGGCTACACCTTC
>TRBJ2-7|TRBV5-1|NA|many
CASSLASATAEQYF
TGCGCCAGCAGCTTGGCGTCAGCGACCGCCGAGCAGTACTTC
>TRBJ2-1|TRBV7-2|TRBD2|NA
CASSLRPGARLATYNEQFF
TGTGCCAGCAGCTTACGCCCAGGGGCCCGACTAGCGACTTACAATGAGCAGTTCTTC
>TRBJ1-1|TRBV4-2|NA|few
CASSQGNVEAFF
TGTGCCAGCAGCCAAGGGAACGTGGAAGCTTTCTTT
>TRBJ1-6|TRBV6-5|NA|few
CASSYRRPNDSPLHF
TGTGCCAGCAGTTACCGGCGCCCGAATGATTCACCCCTCCACTTT
>TRBJ2-7|TRBV7-2|TRBD2|many
CASSSRTSGVGYEQYF
TGTGCCAGCAGCTCCAGGACTAGCGGGGTTGGCTACGAGCAGTACTTC
>TRBJ2-3|TRBV29-1|TRBD2|many
CSVGASGGDTQYF
TGCAGCGTTGGGGCTAGCGGGGGAGATACGCAGTATTTT
>TRBJ1-1|TRBV18|TRBD1|NA
CASSPSGQGALRPNTEAFF
TGTGCCAGCTCACCATCCGGACAGGGGGCGTTGAGGCCGAACACTGAAGCTTTCTTT
>TRBJ2-1|TRBV4-3|NA|NA
CASSQHDGTQPNNEQFF
TGCGCCAGCAGCCAACACGACGGGACTCAACCGAACAATGAGCAGTTCTTC
>TRBJ2-3|TRBV19|NA|many
CASSPGARGTDTQYF
TGTGCCAGTAGTCCTGGAGCCCGAGGCACAGATACGCAGTATTTT
>TRBJ2-7|TRBV15|NA|few
CATSRDLRGGRLMEEQYF
TGTGCCACCAGCAGAGATCTCCGAGGGGGACGGCTCATGGAGGAGCAGTACTTC